This TCR beta chain was obtained from a study of beta chain features in type 1 diabetes. Investigators reverse transcribed all isolated RNA, so they sequenced expressed TCRB transcripts. Libraries were prepared by immunoSEQ multiplex PCR; TCRdb keeps only in-frame clonotypes and omits some of them. In the table there are 60,000 to 75,000 clones, roughly 60% of which are singletons. A single heparinised draw of roughly 0.11 L on average was taken per donor. This CDR3 is built from 13 residues. Germline V gene sequence: CDR1 ENHRY, CDR2 SYGVKD. Trimming took 4 bases from V and 7 from J; bases not matched to a gene: 3.

This clonotype originated in a woman younger than 30 in good health. Sequenced sample: Tregs from blood. The J gene is TRBJ2-4, the V gene TRBV10-3; TRBD1 aligns across 8 bases. The CDR3 DNA reads as TGTGCCATCAGTGGGGACAGGTACAACATTCAGTACTTC. It is translated as CAISGDRYNIQYF.